The clone carrying this TCR beta chain appeared once. The authors' processing: Using reference gene primer amplification, nucleated cell counts were estimated. The repertoire was sequenced with immunoSEQ multiplex PCR; TCRdb's copy has only in-frame clones and lacks some. V, J and clone size derive from that table, while D and trimming were established from the DNA sequence. The sample has about 160,000 clones; 86% are singletons. This CDR3 has 15 residues. V lost 2 bases to trimming and J lost 4 bases; unmatched junction nucleotides: 10. The V gene's germline CDR1 is GTSNPN and CDR2 SVGIG (reference sequence). This record comes from a study of blood T cell repertoires in COVID-19. Study details: COVID-19 samples, acute and convalescent, were from the United States, Italy and Spain. The analysed material was cDNA or gDNA that came from T cells, B-cell-depleted T cells, or PBMCs.

The specimen sequenced was peripheral blood. This sequence joins TRBV30 and TRBJ2-5; 7 bases map to TRBD2. This sequence originates from a woman in her 70s with acute or convalescent COVID-19. CDR3 protein: CAWSLGEGLPETQYF. In DNA, the CDR3 is TGTGCCTGGAGTTTGGGGGAGGGCCTCCCAGAGACCCAGTACTTC.